The sequence of this T cell receptor (beta chain) was determined in a study of tumor-infiltrating lymphocytes in localized non-small cell lung cancer. In the study overall: Resected tumor was paired with non-adjacent uninvolved lung from the same patient.

This clone has more than one count but fewer than ten. The junction departs from the called germline gene at one end, perhaps through a read error. Using immunoSEQ multiplex PCR, the repertoire was profiled, and TCRdb retains in-frame clones only, with some absent. The table records 13,000 to 15,000 clones, around 81% of them present only once. The CDR3 runs 16 residues. Per germline, CDR1 SGHDN and CDR2 FVKESK. This clonotype was obtained from a human donor with non-small cell lung cancer. The specimen was lung tumor tissue. The rearrangement joins TRBV14 to TRBJ2-7; TRBD1 might be the D (5 bases). CDR3 nucleotide sequence: TGTGCCAGCAGTCAAGATAACTCTGCAGGGACCTACGAGCAGTACTTC. It translates to CASSQDNSAGTYEQYF.